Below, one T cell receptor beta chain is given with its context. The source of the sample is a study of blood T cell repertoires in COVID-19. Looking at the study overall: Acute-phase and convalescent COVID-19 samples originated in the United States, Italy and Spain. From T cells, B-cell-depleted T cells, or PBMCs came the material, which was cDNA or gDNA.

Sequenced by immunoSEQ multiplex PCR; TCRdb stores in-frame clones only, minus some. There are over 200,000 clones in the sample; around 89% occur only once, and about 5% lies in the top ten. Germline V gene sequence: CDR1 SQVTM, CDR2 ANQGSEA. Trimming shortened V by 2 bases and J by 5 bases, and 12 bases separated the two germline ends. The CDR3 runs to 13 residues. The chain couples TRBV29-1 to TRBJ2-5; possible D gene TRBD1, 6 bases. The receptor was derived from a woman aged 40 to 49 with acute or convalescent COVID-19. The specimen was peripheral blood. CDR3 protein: CSVETGTWETQYF. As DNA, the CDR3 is TGCAGCGTTGAAACAGGGACGTGGGAGACCCAGTACTTC.